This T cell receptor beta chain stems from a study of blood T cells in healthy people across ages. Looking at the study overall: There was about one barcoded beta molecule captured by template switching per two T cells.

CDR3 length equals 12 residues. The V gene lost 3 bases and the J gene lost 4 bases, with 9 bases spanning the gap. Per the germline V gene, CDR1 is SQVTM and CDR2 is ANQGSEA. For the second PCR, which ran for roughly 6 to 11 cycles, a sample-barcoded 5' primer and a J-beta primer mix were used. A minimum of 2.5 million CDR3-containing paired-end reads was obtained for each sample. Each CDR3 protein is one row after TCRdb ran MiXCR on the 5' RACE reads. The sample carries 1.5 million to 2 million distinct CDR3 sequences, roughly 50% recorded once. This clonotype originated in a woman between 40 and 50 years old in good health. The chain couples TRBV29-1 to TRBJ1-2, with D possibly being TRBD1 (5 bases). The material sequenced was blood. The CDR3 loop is CSVDGGFYGYTF. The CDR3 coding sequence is TGCAGCGTTGACGGGGGTTTCTATGGCTACACCTTC. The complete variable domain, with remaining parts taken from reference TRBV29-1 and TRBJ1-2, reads SAVISQKPSRDICQRGTSLTIQCQVDSQVTMMFWYRQQPGQSLTLIATANQGSEATYESGFVIDKFPISRPNLTFSTLTVSNMSPEDSSIYLCSVDGGFYGYTFGSGTRLTVV.